These T cell receptor beta chains were read from a single sample in a study of neurological immune-mediated disorders. TCRdb re-called the 5' RACE reads through MiXCR, storing one row per CDR3 protein. In the table there are tens of thousands of distinct CDR3 sequences, about an eighth of which are singletons. Sequencing was performed on PBMCs. Receptors originate from a man aged 60-69 years in good health. CDR3s include the opening cysteine and the closing phenylalanine or tryptophan. A D gene is named only where the DNA matches it firmly. The size field is filled for only some rows; it gives once, few, many or a size class.

TRBV5-1	-	TRBJ1-6	many	14	CASSLDRYNSPLHF	TGCGCCAGCAGCTTGGACAGATATAATTCACCCCTCCACTTT
TRBV5-1	TRBD2	TRBJ2-3	many	16	CASSLNGGASTDTQYF	TGCGCCAGCAGCTTGAACGGGGGGGCCAGCACAGATACGCAGTATTTT
TRBV20-1	-	TRBJ1-1	many	14	CSAREGRLNTEAFF	TGCAGTGCTAGAGAAGGAAGACTGAACACTGAAGCTTTCTTT
TRBV5-6	-	TRBJ1-5	-	17	CASSFPGLRGLNQPQHF	TGTGCCAGCAGCTTCCCGGGGCTTCGGGGCCTCAATCAGCCGCAGCATTTT
TRBV6-5	TRBD1	TRBJ2-2	many	16	CASRQSGQGTTGELFF	TGTGCCAGCCGTCAATCGGGACAGGGAACCACCGGGGAGCTGTTTTTT
TRBV4-3	TRBD1	TRBJ2-2	many	17	CASSQEPGQGNTGELFF	TGCGCCAGCAGCCAAGAACCGGGACAGGGGAACACCGGGGAGCTGTTTTTT
TRBV7-2	-	TRBJ1-4	many	14	CASSLWQNNEKLFF	TGTGCCAGCAGCTTATGGCAGAACAATGAAAAACTGTTTTTT
TRBV5-1	-	TRBJ1-1	many	14	CASSFTGANTEAFF	TGCGCCAGCAGCTTTACCGGGGCGAACACTGAAGCTTTCTTT
TRBV5-4	TRBD2	TRBJ2-3	many	13	CASTPSGTDTQYF	TGTGCCAGCACCCCTAGCGGGACAGATACGCAGTATTTT
TRBV7-2	TRBD2	TRBJ2-7	many	16	CASSRYAGTRTYEQYF	TGTGCCAGCAGCCGATATGCGGGGACTAGGACCTACGAGCAGTACTTC
TRBV12-3/TRBV12-4	TRBD1	TRBJ1-1	few	14	CASSLSGGVTEAFF	TGTGCCAGCAGTTTATCAGGGGGCGTCACTGAAGCTTTCTTT
TRBV2	-	TRBJ2-1	many	16	CASSDPAGSSYNEQFF	TGTGCCAGCAGTGATCCCGCAGGGAGCTCCTACAATGAGCAGTTCTTC
TRBV20-1	-	TRBJ1-2	many	14	CSARDTGASYGYTF	TGCAGTGCTAGAGATACGGGGGCGTCCTATGGCTACACCTTC
TRBV7-7	TRBD2	TRBJ2-1	many	16	CASSPGSGGSYNEQFF	TGTGCCAGCAGCCCCGGGAGCGGGGGTTCCTACAATGAGCAGTTCTTC
TRBV7-2	-	TRBJ2-3	many	14	CASSPRTLTDTQYF	TGTGCCAGCAGCCCCCGGACCCTCACAGATACGCAGTATTTT
TRBV28	TRBD1	TRBJ2-7	-	14	CASLPDRVPGEQYF	TGTGCCAGCCTGCCGGACAGGGTACCGGGTGAGCAGTACTTC
TRBV9	TRBD2	TRBJ2-1	-	17	CASSVGYASGPYNEQFF	TGTGCCAGCAGCGTAGGTTATGCTAGCGGACCTTACAATGAGCAGTTCTTC
TRBV28	TRBD1	TRBJ2-2	many	15	CASTFPDRVIGELFF	TGTGCCAGCACCTTCCCCGACAGGGTCATCGGGGAGCTGTTTTTT
TRBV20-1	-	TRBJ2-2	-	15	CSASLDSANTGELFF	TGCAGTGCTAGTCTGGACTCCGCGAACACCGGGGAGCTGTTTTTT
TRBV7-2	-	TRBJ1-5	many	15	CASSLGGSRNQPQHF	TGTGCCAGCAGCTTGGGAGGGTCGCGCAATCAGCCCCAGCATTTT
TRBV5-6	-	TRBJ2-1	many	16	CASSLIQGKNYNEQFF	TGTGCCAGCAGCTTGATTCAGGGCAAGAACTACAATGAGCAGTTCTTC
TRBV19	-	TRBJ1-4	-	15	CASSPPGGTNEKLFF	TGTGCCAGTAGCCCCCCCGGGGGAACTAATGAAAAACTGTTTTTT
TRBV7-7	TRBD1	TRBJ2-1	many	14	CASSLGQANNEQFF	TGTGCCAGCAGCTTGGGACAGGCCAACAATGAGCAGTTCTTC
TRBV6-2/TRBV6-3	-	TRBJ2-1	few	13	CASRITTGQKQFF	TGTGCCAGCAGAATAACAACGGGACAAAAGCAGTTCTTC
TRBV7-2	-	TRBJ2-5	many	15	CASSLSGGIVETQYF	TGTGCCAGCAGCCTGTCCGGAGGAATTGTCGAGACCCAGTACTTC
TRBV20-1	TRBD1	TRBJ2-7	-	15	CSDGFSDRGRHEQYF	TGCAGTGACGGCTTTTCCGACAGGGGAAGACACGAGCAGTACTTC
TRBV7-8	-	TRBJ2-2	many	18	CASSLGAAIRLYTGELFF	TGTGCCAGCAGCTTAGGGGCGGCTATTCGGCTTTACACCGGGGAGCTGTTTTTT
TRBV2	TRBD2	TRBJ2-3	-	15	CASSGLAGGLDTQYF	TGTGCCAGCAGTGGACTAGCGGGAGGGCTGGATACGCAGTATTTT
TRBV30	-	TRBJ1-1	-	15	CAWSVGSPGNTEAFF	TGTGCCTGGAGTGTAGGCTCCCCGGGGAACACTGAAGCTTTCTTT
TRBV6-2/TRBV6-3	-	TRBJ2-2	many	15	CASSKSVQVTGELFF	TGTGCCAGCAGCAAGTCGGTACAGGTCACCGGGGAGCTGTTTTTT
TRBV15	-	TRBJ1-6	many	16	CATSRDGVGEDSPLHF	TGTGCCACCAGCAGAGACGGGGTAGGGGAAGATTCACCCCTCCACTTT
TRBV5-5	-	TRBJ1-3	many	16	CASSNGPGASGNTIYF	TGTGCCAGCAGCAACGGACCAGGAGCCTCTGGAAACACCATATATTTT
TRBV29-1	TRBD1	TRBJ2-2	medium-sized	15	CSVIGQAMTGGELFF	TGCAGCGTCATTGGACAGGCGATGACCGGCGGGGAGCTGTTTTTT
TRBV15	TRBD1	TRBJ2-1	many	14	CATSGGQGLGEQFF	TGTGCCACCAGCGGGGGACAGGGGCTAGGTGAGCAGTTCTTC
TRBV5-1	TRBD1	TRBJ1-6	many	15	CASSPSTGGDSPLHF	TGCGCCAGCAGCCCATCGACAGGGGGGGATTCACCCCTCCACTTT
TRBV9	-	TRBJ2-7	many	16	CASSSPTGTSTYEQYF	TGTGCCAGCAGCTCTCCTACCGGGACATCCACCTACGAGCAGTACTTC
TRBV6-5	-	TRBJ2-1	many	10	CASRGQNEFF	TGTGCCAGCCGCGGACAGAACGAGTTCTTC
TRBV4-3	-	TRBJ1-1	many	19	CASSQDLIEGWGRNTEAFF	TGCGCCAGCAGCCAAGATTTAATTGAAGGATGGGGGAGGAACACTGAAGCTTTCTTT
TRBV20-1	TRBD2	TRBJ2-3	many	14	CSARIAGGPNTQYF	TGCAGTGCTAGAATAGCGGGGGGGCCGAATACGCAGTATTTT
TRBV7-2	-	TRBJ1-1	many	15	CASSKGGAYIGEAFF	TGTGCCAGCAGCAAGGGCGGGGCCTATATAGGTGAGGCTTTCTTT
TRBV12-3/TRBV12-4	-	TRBJ1-4	once	16	CASSLAGQEGGEKLFF	TGTGCCAGCAGTTTAGCCGGCCAGGAGGGTGGTGAAAAACTGTTTTTT
TRBV5-1	TRBD1	TRBJ2-3	many	15	CASSPPTGIEDTQYF	TGCGCCAGCAGCCCCCCGACAGGGATAGAAGATACGCAGTATTTT
TRBV20-1	-	TRBJ2-3	many	15	CSARRGSRITDTQYF	TGCAGTGCTAGGCGGGGAAGTAGAATCACAGATACGCAGTATTTT
TRBV3-1	TRBD1	TRBJ1-4	many	15	CASSDRQGRSEKLFF	TGTGCCAGCAGCGACAGACAGGGAAGAAGCGAAAAACTGTTTTTT
TRBV3-1	TRBD1	TRBJ2-7	many	14	CASSQEQGAYEQYF	TGTGCCAGCAGCCAAGAACAGGGGGCCTACGAGCAGTACTTC
TRBV27	TRBD1	TRBJ2-7	many	15	CASSLQGAGSYEQYF	TGTGCCAGCAGTCTACAGGGGGCGGGCTCCTACGAGCAGTACTTC
TRBV7-9	TRBD2	TRBJ2-3	-	15	CASSPSGISTDTQYF	TGTGCCAGCAGCCCGAGCGGGATTAGCACAGATACGCAGTATTTT
TRBV5-1	-	TRBJ1-4	many	14	CASRRETTNEKLFF	TGCGCCAGCCGTAGGGAGACAACTAATGAAAAACTGTTTTTT
TRBV10-2	TRBD1	TRBJ1-1	many	14	CASSDRGGSTEAFF	TGCGCCAGTTCGGACAGGGGGGGATCCACTGAAGCTTTCTTT
TRBV7-9	-	TRBJ2-1	few	15	CASSLPVVADNEQFF	TGTGCCAGCAGCTTACCGGTGGTAGCGGACAATGAGCAGTTCTTC
TRBV28	-	TRBJ1-2	-	13	CASSLTGLMGYTF	TGTGCCAGCTCCCTCACAGGCCTAATGGGCTACACCTTC
TRBV2	-	TRBJ2-2	many	15	CASSRGLINTGELFF	TGTGCCAGCAGCCGCGGACTAATCAACACCGGGGAGCTGTTTTTT
TRBV20-1	-	TRBJ1-2	many	12	CSAETGLYGYTF	TGCAGTGCAGAAACAGGGTTATATGGCTACACCTTC
TRBV6-5	TRBD1	TRBJ1-2	many	12	CAIRQGNYGYTF	TGTGCCATTAGACAGGGTAACTATGGCTACACCTTC
TRBV14	-	TRBJ2-3	many	16	CASSPLSGQFSDTQYF	TGTGCCAGCAGCCCTCTCTCTGGACAGTTCTCGGATACGCAGTATTTT
TRBV3-1	-	TRBJ1-2	many	13	CASSGGSSGGYTF	TGTGCCAGCAGTGGAGGGTCGAGCGGTGGCTACACCTTC
TRBV25-1	-	TRBJ2-1	many	15	CASSGLGVTYNEQFF	TGTGCCAGCAGTGGTCTGGGGGTTACCTACAATGAGCAGTTCTTC